One and the same sample provided the 5 T cell receptor beta chains below, sequenced in a study of vaccination and CD4 T cells after COVID-19. These receptors lack a known antigen. This sample's treatment: roughly 11-day PBMC culture with coronavirus spike peptide pools or control peptides (ViraFEST assay). Oncomine TCR Beta short-read sequencing was applied to DNA from cultured CD4+ T cells. TCRdb re-called the PCR reads with MiXCR, one entry per CDR3 protein. The profile shows 3,500 or so distinct CDR3 sequences, 20% of them singletons. Sequencing was performed on CD4+ T cells from blood, cultured in vitro. All receptors derive from a human donor who had recovered from COVID-19.

V gene TRBV12-3 or TRBV12-4 combines with J gene TRBJ1-1, with 8 bases identical to TRBD1. The length of the CDR3 is 12 residues. Losses at the gene ends were 5 bases for V and 5 bases for J; bases not matched to a gene: 1. The CDR3 loop reads CASSRTGTEAFF. The CDR3 DNA reads as TGTGCCAGCAGTCGGACAGGGACTGAAGCTTTCTTT.

The genes are TRBV5-1 and TRBJ2-3; 7 nucleotides align to TRBD1. The CDR3 runs to 21 residues. The V and J ends lost 0 bases and 2 bases, in that order; junction bases with no gene match: 21. Germline values: CDR1 SGHRS, CDR2 YFSETQ. The CDR3 here is CASSLGEPIATRDSSTDTQYF. The CDR3 DNA reads TGCGCCAGCAGCTTGGGGGAGCCCATTGCGACGAGGGACAGCTCCACAGATACGCAGTATTTT.

This clonotype was found a few times. V and J are TRBV2 and TRBJ1-1, with D unclear. The CDR3 contains 11 residues. V was shortened by 5 bases and J by 5 bases, with 6 bases between the two germline ends. From germline, CDR1 is SNHLY and CDR2 FYNNEI. The DNA for the CDR3 is TGTGCCAGCAGTCAAAGGACTGAAGCTTTCTTT. It yields the protein CASSQRTEAFF.

This clonotype has just a few counts. The chain is built from TRBV5-4 and TRBJ1-1, with D hard to call. V was clipped by 1 base and J by 4 bases, with 11 bases between them. Germline V gene sequence: CDR1 SGHNT, CDR2 YYREEE (reference sequence). The CDR3 loop spans 14 amino acids. The DNA of the CDR3 is TGTGCCAGCAGCTTGTTTCTCGAGGGCACTGAAGCTTTCTTT. It encodes CASSLFLEGTEAFF.

CDR3 loop: CAWSPVGSGAFF. Written as DNA, the CDR3 is TGTGCCTGGAGTCCAGTGGGGTCTGGAGCTTTCTTT. This rearrangement joins TRBV30 to TRBJ1-1; D remains ambiguous. V lost 2 bases and J 10 bases, leaving 14 bases between the germline ends. The germline CDR1 and CDR2 sequences are GTSNPN and SVGIG (reference sequence). The CDR3 has 12 residues. Filled out from reference TRBV30 and TRBJ1-1, the complete variable domain reads SQTIHQWPATLVQPVGSPLSLECTVEGTSNPNLYWYRQAAGRGLQLLFYSVGIGQISSEVPQNLSASRPQDRQFILSSKKLLLSDSGFYLCAWSPVGSGAFFGQGTRLTVV.